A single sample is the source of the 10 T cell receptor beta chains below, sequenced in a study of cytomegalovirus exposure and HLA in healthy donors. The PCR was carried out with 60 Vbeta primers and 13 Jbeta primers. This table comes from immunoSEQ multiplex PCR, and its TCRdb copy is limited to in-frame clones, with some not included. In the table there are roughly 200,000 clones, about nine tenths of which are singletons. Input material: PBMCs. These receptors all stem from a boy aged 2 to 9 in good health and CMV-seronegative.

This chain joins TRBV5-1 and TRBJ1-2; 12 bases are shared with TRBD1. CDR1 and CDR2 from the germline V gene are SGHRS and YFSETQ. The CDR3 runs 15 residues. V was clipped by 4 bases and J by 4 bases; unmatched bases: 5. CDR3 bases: TGCGCCAGCAGCCCCGGGACAGGGGGCCGCTATGGCTACACCTTC. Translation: CASSPGTGGRYGYTF.

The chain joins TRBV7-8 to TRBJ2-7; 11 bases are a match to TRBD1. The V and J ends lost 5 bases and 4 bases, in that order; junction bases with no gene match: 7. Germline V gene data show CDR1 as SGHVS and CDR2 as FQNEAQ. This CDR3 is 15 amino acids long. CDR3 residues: CASSTRGTGGYEQYF. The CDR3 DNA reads TGTGCCAGCAGCACTAGGGGGACAGGGGGATACGAGCAGTACTTC.

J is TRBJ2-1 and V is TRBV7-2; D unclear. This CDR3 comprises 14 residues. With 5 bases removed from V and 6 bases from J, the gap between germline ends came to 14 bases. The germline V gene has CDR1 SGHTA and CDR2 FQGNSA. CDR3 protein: CASSDPATSNEQFF. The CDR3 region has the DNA TGTGCCAGCAGCGACCCCGCGACAAGCAATGAGCAGTTCTTC. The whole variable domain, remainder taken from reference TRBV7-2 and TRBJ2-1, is GAGVSQSPSNKVTEKGKDVELRCDPISGHTALYWYRQSLGQGLEFLIYFQGNSAPDKSGLPSDRFSAERTGGSVSTLTIQRTQQEDSAVYLCASSDPATSNEQFFGPGTRLTVL.

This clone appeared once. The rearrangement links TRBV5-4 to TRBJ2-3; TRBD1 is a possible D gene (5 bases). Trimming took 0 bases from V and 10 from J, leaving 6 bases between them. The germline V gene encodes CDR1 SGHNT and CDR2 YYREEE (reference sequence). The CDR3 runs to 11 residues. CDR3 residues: CASSLGRAQYF. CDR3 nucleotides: TGTGCCAGCAGCTTGGGCAGGGCGCAGTATTTT. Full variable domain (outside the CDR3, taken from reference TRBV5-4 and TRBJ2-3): ETGVTQSPTHLIKTRGQQVTLRCSSQSGHNTVSWYQQALGQGPQFIFQYYREEENGRGNFPPRFSGLQFPNYSSELNVNALELDDSALYLCASSLGRAQYFGPGTRLTVL.

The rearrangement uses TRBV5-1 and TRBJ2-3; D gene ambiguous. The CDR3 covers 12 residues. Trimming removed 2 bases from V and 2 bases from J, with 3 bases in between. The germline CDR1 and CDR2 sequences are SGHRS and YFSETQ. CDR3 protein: CASSFYTDTQYF. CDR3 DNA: TGCGCCAGCAGCTTCTACACAGATACGCAGTATTTT.

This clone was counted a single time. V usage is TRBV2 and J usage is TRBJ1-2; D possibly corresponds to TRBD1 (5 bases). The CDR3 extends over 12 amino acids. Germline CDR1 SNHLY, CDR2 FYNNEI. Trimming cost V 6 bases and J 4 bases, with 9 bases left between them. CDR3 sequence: CASRQVLYGYTF. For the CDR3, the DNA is TGTGCCAGCAGACAGGTCCTCTATGGCTACACCTTC.

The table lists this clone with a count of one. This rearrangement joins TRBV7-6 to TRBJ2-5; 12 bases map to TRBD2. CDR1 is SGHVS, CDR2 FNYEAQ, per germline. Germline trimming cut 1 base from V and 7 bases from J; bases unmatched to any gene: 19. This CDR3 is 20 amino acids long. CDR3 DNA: TGTGCCAGCAGCTTAGTAAGAGGGGAGACTAGCGGGGGCCCCCATGGGACCCAGTACTTC. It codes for CASSLVRGETSGGPHGTQYF.

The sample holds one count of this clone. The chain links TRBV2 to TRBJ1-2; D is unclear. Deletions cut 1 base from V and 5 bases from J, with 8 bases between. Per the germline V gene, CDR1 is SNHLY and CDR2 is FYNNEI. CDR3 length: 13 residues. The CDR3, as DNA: TGTGCCAGCAGTGAAGGTGCAGGTTATGGCTACACCTTC. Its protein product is CASSEGAGYGYTF.

The CDR3 DNA is TGCGCCAGCAGCCGGACTAGCGGGGAAGGAGATACGCAGTATTTT. It encodes CASSRTSGEGDTQYF. The chain is built from TRBV5-1 and TRBJ2-3; 12 nucleotides agree with TRBD2. Germline CDR1 is SGHRS and CDR2 is YFSETQ. V was pared by 4 bases and J by 5 bases, with 5 bases of the junction left unmatched. This CDR3 has 15 residues. Supplemented by reference TRBV5-1 and TRBJ2-3, the full variable domain reads KAGVTQTPRYLIKTRGQQVTLSCSPISGHRSVSWYQQTPGQGLQFLFEYFSETQRNKGNFPGRFSGRQFSNSRSEMNVSTLELGDSALYLCASSRTSGEGDTQYFGPGTRLTVL.

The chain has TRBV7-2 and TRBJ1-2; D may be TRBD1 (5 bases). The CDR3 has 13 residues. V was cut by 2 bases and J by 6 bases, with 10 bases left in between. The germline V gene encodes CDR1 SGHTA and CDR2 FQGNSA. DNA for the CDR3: TGTGCCAGCAGCTTAACAGGTGGGGATGGCTACACCTTC. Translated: CASSLTGGDGYTF.